This T cell receptor (beta chain) was profiled in a study of cytomegalovirus exposure and HLA in healthy donors. Findings and limits, study-wide: Because they were indistinguishable, some V segments, including TRBV6-2 and TRBV6-3, were excluded.

In the case of this clone: Its target is unknown.

The V gene end was trimmed by 4 bases and the J gene end by 3 bases; junction bases not matched to a gene: 10. The germline V gene has CDR1 SGHRS and CDR2 YFSETQ. This CDR3 region has 15 residues. In the PCR, 60 Vbeta and 13 Jbeta primers were used. The table came from immunoSEQ multiplex PCR; TCRdb's copy has only in-frame clones and leaves some out. Of about 100,000 clones detected, roughly 85% appear once; the ten largest clones hold 2% to 3%. This clonotype was obtained from a middle-aged man in good health and CMV-seronegative. This chain uses TRBV5-1 with TRBJ2-7; 7 bases align to TRBD1. Sequenced sample: PBMCs. CDR3 region: CASSPDGDRDYEQYF. Written as DNA, the CDR3 is TGCGCCAGCAGCCCCGACGGGGACAGAGACTACGAGCAGTACTTC.